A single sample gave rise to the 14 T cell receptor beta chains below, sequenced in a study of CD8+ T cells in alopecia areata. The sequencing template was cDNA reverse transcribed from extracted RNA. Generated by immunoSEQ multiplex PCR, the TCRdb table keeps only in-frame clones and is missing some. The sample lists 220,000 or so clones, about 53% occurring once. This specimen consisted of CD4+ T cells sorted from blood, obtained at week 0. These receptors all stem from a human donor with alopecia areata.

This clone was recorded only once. CDR3 nucleotide sequence: TGCGCCAGCAGCCAAGTGGGACTAGCGACCTACAATGAGCAGTTCTTC. Amino acid sequence: CASSQVGLATYNEQFF. This chain joins TRBV4-1 and TRBJ2-1, with TRBD2 matching 10 bases. The CDR3 is 16 residues long. V lost 1 base, J lost 2 bases, and 2 bases stayed unmatched. Germline CDR1 is MGHRA and CDR2 is YSYEKL.

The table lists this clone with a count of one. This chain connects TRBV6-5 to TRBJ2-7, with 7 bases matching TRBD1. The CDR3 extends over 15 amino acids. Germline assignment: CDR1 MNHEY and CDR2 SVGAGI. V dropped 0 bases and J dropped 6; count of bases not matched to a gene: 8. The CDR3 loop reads CASSYSVTGQSEQYF. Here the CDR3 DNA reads TGTGCCAGCAGTTACTCGGTGACGGGACAGAGCGAGCAGTACTTC.

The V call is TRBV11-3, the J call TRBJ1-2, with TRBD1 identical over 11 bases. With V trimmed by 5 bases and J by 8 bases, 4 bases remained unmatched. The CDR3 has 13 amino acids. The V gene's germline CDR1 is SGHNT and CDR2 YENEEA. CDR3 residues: CASSQGQGGGYTF. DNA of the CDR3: TGTGCCAGCAGCCAGGGACAGGGGGGCGGCTACACCTTC.

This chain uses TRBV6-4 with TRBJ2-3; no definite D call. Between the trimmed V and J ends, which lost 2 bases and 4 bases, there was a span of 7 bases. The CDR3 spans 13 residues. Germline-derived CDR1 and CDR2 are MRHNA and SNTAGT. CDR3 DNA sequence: TGTGCCAGCAGTGACGGGTTTGCAGATACGCAGTATTTT. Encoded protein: CASSDGFADTQYF.

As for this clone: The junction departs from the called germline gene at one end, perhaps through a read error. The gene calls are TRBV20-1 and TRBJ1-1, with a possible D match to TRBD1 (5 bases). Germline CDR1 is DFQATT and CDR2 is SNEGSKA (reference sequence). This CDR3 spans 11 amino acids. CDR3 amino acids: CSARGVSEAFF. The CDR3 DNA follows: TGCAGTGCCAGAGGGGTGTCTGAAGCTTTCTTT.

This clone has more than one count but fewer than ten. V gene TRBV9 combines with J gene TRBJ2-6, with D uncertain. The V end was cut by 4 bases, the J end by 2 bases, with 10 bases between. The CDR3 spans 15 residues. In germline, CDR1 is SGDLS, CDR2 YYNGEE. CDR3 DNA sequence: TGTGCCAGCAGCCTCTTCGGGCCTGGGGCCAACGTCCTGACTTTC. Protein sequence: CASSLFGPGANVLTF.

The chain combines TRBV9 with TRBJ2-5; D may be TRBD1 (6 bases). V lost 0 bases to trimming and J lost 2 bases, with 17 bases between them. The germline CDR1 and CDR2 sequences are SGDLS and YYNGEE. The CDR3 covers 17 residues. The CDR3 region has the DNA TGTGCCAGCAGCGTAGGGTTCACGGGACACGGTCAAGAGACCCAGTACTTC. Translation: CASSVGFTGHGQETQYF.

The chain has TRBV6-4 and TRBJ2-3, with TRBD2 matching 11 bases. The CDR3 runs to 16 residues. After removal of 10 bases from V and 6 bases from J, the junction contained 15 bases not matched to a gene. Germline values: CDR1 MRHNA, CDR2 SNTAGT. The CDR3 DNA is TGTGCCACCAGCGACGGTAGCGGGGGGGCCGTGGATACGCAGTATTTT. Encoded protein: CATSDGSGGAVDTQYF.

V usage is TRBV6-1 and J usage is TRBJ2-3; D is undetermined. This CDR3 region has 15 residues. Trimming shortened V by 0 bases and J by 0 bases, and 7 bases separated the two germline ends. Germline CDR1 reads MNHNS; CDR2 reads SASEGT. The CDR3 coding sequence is TGTGCCAGCAGTGAAGCTGGTCTGAGCACAGATACGCAGTATTTT. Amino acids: CASSEAGLSTDTQYF.

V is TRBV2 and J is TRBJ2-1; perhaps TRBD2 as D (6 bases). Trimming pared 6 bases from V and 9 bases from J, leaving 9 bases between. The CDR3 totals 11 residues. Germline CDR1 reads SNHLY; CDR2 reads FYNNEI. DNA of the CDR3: TGTGCCAGCAGCCGGGAGACTGAGCAGTTCTTC. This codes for CASSRETEQFF.

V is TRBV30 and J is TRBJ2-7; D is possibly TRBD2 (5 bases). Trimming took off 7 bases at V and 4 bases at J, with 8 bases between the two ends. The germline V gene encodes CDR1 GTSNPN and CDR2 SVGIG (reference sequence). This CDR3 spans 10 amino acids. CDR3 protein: CAYGVYEQYF. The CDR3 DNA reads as TGTGCCTACGGGGTTTACGAGCAGTACTTC.

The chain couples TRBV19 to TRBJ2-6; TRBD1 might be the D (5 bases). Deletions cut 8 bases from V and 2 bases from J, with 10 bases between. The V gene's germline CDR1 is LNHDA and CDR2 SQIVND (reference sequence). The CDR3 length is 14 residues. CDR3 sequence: CASGEGAGANVLTF. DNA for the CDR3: TGTGCCAGTGGGGAAGGGGCTGGGGCCAACGTCCTGACTTTC.

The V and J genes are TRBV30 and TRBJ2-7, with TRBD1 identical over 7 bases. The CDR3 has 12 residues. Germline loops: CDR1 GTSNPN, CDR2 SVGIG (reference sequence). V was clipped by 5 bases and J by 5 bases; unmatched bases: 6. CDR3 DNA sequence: TGTGCCTGGGATCTACAGGGGAACGAGCAGTACTTC. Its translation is CAWDLQGNEQYF.

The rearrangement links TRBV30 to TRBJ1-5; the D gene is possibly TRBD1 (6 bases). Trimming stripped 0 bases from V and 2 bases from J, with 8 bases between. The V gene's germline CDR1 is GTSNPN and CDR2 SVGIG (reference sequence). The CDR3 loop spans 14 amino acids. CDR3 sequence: CAWSVKGGNQPQHF. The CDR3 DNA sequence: TGTGCCTGGAGTGTAAAGGGGGGCAATCAGCCCCAGCATTTT.